This T cell receptor beta chain was sequenced for a study of CD8+CD57+ T cells in acquired aplastic anemia. Study at large: Sorting CD4+ and CD8+ cells gave DNA averaging approximately 3 ug.

The CDR3 has 17 amino acids. Trimming took 4 bases from V and 4 from J, leaving 19 bases between them. From germline, CDR1 is LGHNA and CDR2 YNFKEQ. There are a few counts of this clonotype. Sequencing involved patients with CD8+CD57+ cell expansion previously shown by flow cytometry. Each patient had severe acquired aplastic anemia. CDR3 and TCR beta VDJ profiling relied on a genomic DNA template. From the reads, TCRdb called clonotypes with MiXCR, one entry per CDR3 protein. This sample has about 250,000 distinct CDR3 sequences, with 45% to 50% found just once. The origin of this receptor is a human donor with aplastic anemia. The sequencing sample was made of sorted CD4+, CD8+, or CD8+CD57+ T cells (not recorded which) from PBMCs. The J gene is TRBJ2-2, the V gene TRBV4-2, with D maybe TRBD2 (5 bases). The CDR3 region is CASSPDGEHAATGELFF. The CDR3 bases are TGTGCCAGCAGCCCAGACGGGGAACACGCGGCCACCGGGGAGCTGTTTTTT.